These T cell receptor beta chains were read from a single sample in a study of blood T cells in healthy people across ages. In TCRdb, the 5' RACE reads were re-called with MiXCR into one record per CDR3 protein. The table lists 500,000 to 700,000 distinct CDR3 sequences, approximately 30% of them singletons, with 15% to 18% in the top ten. Sequenced material: blood. These TCRs come from a woman aged 80 or over in good health. The CDR3 runs from the conserved cysteine through the conserved F or W. A D gene is named only where the DNA matches it firmly. Only part of the rows carry a size: once, few, many, or a class if the clone is expanded.

J	V	D	size	DNA	CDR3
TRBJ2-7	TRBV5-5	TRBD2	.	TGTGCCAGCAGCGTCGGGACTAGCGGGGCCCTATACAATGAGCAGTACTTC	CASSVGTSGALYNEQYF
TRBJ1-2	TRBV25-1	TRBD1	many	TGTGCCAGCAGCGGGGGGGACAGGGGGCTTTATGGCTACACCTTC	CASSGGDRGLYGYTF
TRBJ1-2	TRBV29-1	TRBD1	many	TGCAGCGTGTTAACACTACAGGGGGGCGGTGATGGCTACACCTTC	CSVLTLQGGGDGYTF
TRBJ1-1	TRBV5-1	.	many	TGCGCCAGCAGCTCACCGGGGAACACTGAAGCTTTCTTT	CASSSPGNTEAFF
TRBJ2-7	TRBV7-6	.	.	TGTGCCAGCAGCTCGCTTCCCCAAAGGGACGGCTCCTACGAGCAGTACTTC	CASSSLPQRDGSYEQYF
TRBJ2-5	TRBV19	TRBD1	.	TGTGCCAGTAGTCCGGGACAGAACTACCAAGAGACCCAGTACTTC	CASSPGQNYQETQYF
TRBJ1-1	TRBV4-2	.	few	TGTGCCAGCAGCCAAGAAGGGGTTTTCACCGAAGCTTTCTTT	CASSQEGVFTEAFF
TRBJ2-3	TRBV7-2	.	.	TGTGCCAGCAGCTTAGATCCATCCCCGGGAACAGATACGCAGTATTTT	CASSLDPSPGTDTQYF
TRBJ2-5	TRBV20-1	TRBD2	many	TGCAGTGTAACTAGCGGGGGCCACCAAGAGACCCAGTACTTC	CSVTSGGHQETQYF
TRBJ2-3	TRBV27	TRBD1	few	TGTGCCAGCAGTATGGTAAGGACAGGGTTTCTCCCAGATACGCAGTATTTT	CASSMVRTGFLPDTQYF
TRBJ2-4	TRBV6-1	.	many	TGTGCCGTAGGACAGCTACTAGCCAAAAACATTCAGTACTTC	CAVGQLLAKNIQYF
TRBJ1-1	TRBV7-6	.	.	TGTGCCAGCAGCTTAGTAGAGGACACTGGAGCTTTCTTT	CASSLVEDTGAFF
TRBJ2-3	TRBV4-1	TRBD2	many	TGCGCCAGCAGCCAAGAGAGACTAGCGGGGGGTCCTAGCACAGATACGCAGTATTTT	CASSQERLAGGPSTDTQYF
TRBJ2-3	TRBV20-1	TRBD2	few	TGCAGTGCTACCTCCCCAGAGCGGGGGGGCAGGTGGTTGGATACGCAGTATTTT	CSATSPERGGRWLDTQYF
TRBJ2-1	TRBV7-7	.	many	TGTGCTAGCAGCTTAGCGATCACGGACTCCTACAATGAGCAGTTCTTC	CASSLAITDSYNEQFF
TRBJ1-2	TRBV30	.	.	TGTGCCTGGAGGGTAGGTAGAGGGGGTGGCTACACCTTC	CAWRVGRGGGYTF
TRBJ2-3	TRBV20-1	.	.	TGCAGTGCTTCTCCGGGACAAGGGGTCACGGATACGCAGTATTTT	CSASPGQGVTDTQYF
TRBJ1-5	TRBV6-1	TRBD1	.	TGTGCCAGCAGTGGCGGACAGGGGGCTCGAAATCAGCCCCAGCATTTT	CASSGGQGARNQPQHF
TRBJ1-3	TRBV10-2	TRBD1	.	TGCGCCAGCGGTCAGGGACAGCACTCTGGAAACACCATATATTTT	CASGQGQHSGNTIYF
TRBJ2-3	TRBV9	TRBD2	.	TGTGCCAGCAGCACACAGCCTAGCGGGGGCACAGATACGCAGTATTTT	CASSTQPSGGTDTQYF
TRBJ2-7	TRBV7-2	TRBD2	.	TGTGCCAGCAGTGACAGCGGGGGGCCCTCCTACGAGCAGTACTTC	CASSDSGGPSYEQYF
TRBJ1-5	TRBV7-8	.	.	TGTGCCAGCAGCTCCAGCCTCGGGCCCCAGCATTTT	CASSSSLGPQHF
TRBJ2-7	TRBV24-1	.	.	TGTGCCTCCAGTGATCCACTACGGGCTAGCTCCTACAATGAGCAGTACTTC	CASSDPLRASSYNEQYF
TRBJ1-5	TRBV7-2	.	few	TGTGCCAGCAGCTTAGTCGATAGGGCTCAGGAGCCCCAGCATTTT	CASSLVDRAQEPQHF
TRBJ2-7	TRBV6-6	TRBD2	.	TGTGCCAGCAGTTTCCCTAGCGGGAGCAGCTACGAGCAGTACTTC	CASSFPSGSSYEQYF
TRBJ2-3	TRBV12-3/TRBV12-4	.	.	TGTGCCAGCAGTTGTGAAGGTGGCACAGATACGCAGTATTTT	CASSCEGGTDTQYF
TRBJ1-1	TRBV27	.	many	TGTGCCAGCAGTTTATCTGGGGTAGGGACTGAAGCTTTCTTT	CASSLSGVGTEAFF
TRBJ1-1	TRBV12-3/TRBV12-4	.	.	TGTGCCAGCAGGGGACGAAACGCTGAAGCTTTCTTT	CASRGRNAEAFF
TRBJ2-3	TRBV10-3	.	.	TGTGCCATCAGTGAGTCCGCGGGGACTAGCACAGATACGCAGTATTTT	CAISESAGTSTDTQYF
TRBJ1-6	TRBV7-2	.	many	TGTGCCAGCAGCTTAAACGAAGGGGCCGGCTATAATTCACCCCTCCACTTT	CASSLNEGAGYNSPLHF
TRBJ1-2	TRBV24-1	.	few	TGTGCCACCAGTGATTTGGGCCGAAACTATGGCTACACCTTC	CATSDLGRNYGYTF
TRBJ1-6	TRBV11-2	.	.	TGTGCCAGCAGCTTATGGGGTTACGATAATTCACCCCTCCACTTT	CASSLWGYDNSPLHF
TRBJ2-7	TRBV5-6	.	.	TGTGCCAGCAGCTGGAGGACTGCAGCCGAGCAGTACTTC	CASSWRTAAEQYF
TRBJ2-1	TRBV20-1	.	.	TGCAGTGCTAGGGGGACCGAGCAGTTCTTC	CSARGTEQFF
TRBJ2-1	TRBV5-1	TRBD2	.	TGCGCCAGCAGACCCGTGTCGGGGGGGGCCAGTAATGAGCAGTTCTTC	CASRPVSGGASNEQFF
TRBJ1-2	TRBV3-1	.	.	TGTGCCTGCAGCCAAGGGACCTCCGGGACTAATGGCTACACCTTC	CACSQGTSGTNGYTF
TRBJ2-1	TRBV7-6	.	many	TGTGCCAGCAGCTCGGGGGGCTGGCAGGATGAGCAGTTCTTC	CASSSGGWQDEQFF
TRBJ2-3	TRBV7-2	.	.	TGTGCTAGCAGCCCTCAAGGGGCCAACACAGATACGCAGTATTTT	CASSPQGANTDTQYF
TRBJ2-7	TRBV6-1	.	many	TGTGCCAGCAGTGAAGACAGGGTATTATCCTACGAGCAGTACTTC	CASSEDRVLSYEQYF
TRBJ2-3	TRBV5-1	.	.	TGCGGCAGCAGCTTGGACAGCAATAGCAATCAGCCCCAGTATTTT	CGSSLDSNSNQPQYF
TRBJ1-1	TRBV10-3	TRBD1	many	TGTGCCATCAGTCCCGGGACAGGGGGCTTGGGGAACACTGAAGCTTTCTTT	CAISPGTGGLGNTEAFF
TRBJ2-5	TRBV29-1	.	many	TGCAGCGTCCGACCGTGGACCGAAGAGACCCAGTACTTC	CSVRPWTEETQYF
TRBJ2-7	TRBV5-1	.	many	TGCGCCAGCAGCTGGGGGTCAGGGGCCCACGAGCAGTACTTC	CASSWGSGAHEQYF
TRBJ2-1	TRBV30	TRBD2	few	TGTGCCTGGAGTCGTAAGCGGGGGGGTTACAATGAGCAGTTCTTC	CAWSRKRGGYNEQFF
TRBJ1-5	TRBV4-1	.	.	TGCGCCAGCAGCCAAGATGGGAACGGATATAGCAATCAGCCCCAGCATTTT	CASSQDGNGYSNQPQHF
TRBJ1-2	TRBV2	TRBD1	.	TGTGCCAGCAACCCGGAGGGGGCCTATGGCTACACCTTC	CASNPEGAYGYTF
TRBJ1-2	TRBV28	TRBD1	many	TGTGCCAGCACCTCAGGGGGGTACGAAGGCTATGGCTACACCTTC	CASTSGGYEGYGYTF
TRBJ1-2	TRBV20-1	.	.	TGCAGTGCTAGAGATCCGGGGACCTATGGCTACACCTTC	CSARDPGTYGYTF